These 32 T cell receptor beta chains originate from one sample sequenced in a study of blood T cell repertoires in COVID-19. Clones were sequenced by immunoSEQ multiplex PCR, and TCRdb holds only the in-frame ones, with some missing. This sample has approximately 210,000 clones, with over 75% found just once. The specimen sequenced was peripheral blood. Receptors originate from a human donor in a cohort sampled during active COVID-19.

V usage is TRBV27 and J usage is TRBJ2-7, with 8 positions matching TRBD1. V was pared by 6 bases and J by 2 bases, with 9 bases of the junction left unmatched. The CDR3 consists of 15 residues. Germline V lookup: CDR1 MNHEY, CDR2 SMNVEV (reference sequence). CDR3 amino acids: CASSLDRVATYEQYF. The CDR3 DNA reads TGTGCCAGCAGCTTGGACAGGGTCGCAACCTACGAGCAGTACTTC.

Notes on this clone: The same CDR3 can be traced to other DNA sequences in this sample. V and J are TRBV10-3 and TRBJ1-2; D is uncertain. V lost 0 bases and J lost 4, with 6 bases in between. The CDR3 runs to 13 residues. The germline CDR1 and CDR2 sequences are ENHRY and SYGVKD. CDR3 loop: CAISESGSYGYTF. The CDR3 DNA follows: TGTGCCATCAGTGAGTCAGGGAGCTATGGCTACACCTTC.

The chain carries TRBV6-5 and TRBJ2-3, with a possible D match to TRBD2 (6 bases). The V end was cut by 4 bases, the J end by 3 bases, with 17 bases between. This CDR3 contains 16 residues. Germline CDR1 reads MNHEY; CDR2 reads SVGAGI. The CDR3 spells CASSLARGSATDTQYF. The CDR3 region has the DNA TGTGCCAGCAGTTTGGCCCGGGGGTCTGCTACAGATACGCAGTATTTT.

The gene calls are TRBV4-3 and TRBJ2-1; 7 bases align to TRBD2. Germline values: CDR1 LGHNA, CDR2 YSLEER. V lost 0 bases to trimming and J lost 8 bases; unmatched junction nucleotides: 10. This CDR3 comprises 16 residues. In nucleotides, the CDR3 is TGCGCCAGCAGCCAAGATCTGGGAGGGCCTACAGATGAGCAGTTCTTC. Protein sequence: CASSQDLGGPTDEQFF.

J is TRBJ2-1 and V is TRBV11-2; a possible D gene is TRBD2 (5 bases). The V and J ends lost 3 bases and 12 bases respectively, with 15 bases between them. In germline, CDR1 is SGHAT, CDR2 FQNNGV. This CDR3 region has 13 residues. The CDR3 sequence: CASSFSGRWVQFF. DNA of the CDR3: TGTGCCAGCAGCTTCTCGGGAAGGTGGGTGCAGTTCTTC.

V gene TRBV3-1 (or the pseudogene TRBV3-2) combines with J gene TRBJ1-1, with unresolved D. The CDR3 is 18 amino acids. V was clipped by 0 bases and J by 4 bases, with 21 bases between them. CDR1 and CDR2 (germline): LGHDT, YNNKEL (reference sequence). The CDR3 nucleotides read TGTGCCAGCAGCCAAGAAGTGGGAGGTTCGGGTTGGAGCACTGAAGCTTTCTTT. Translation gives CASSQEVGGSGWSTEAFF.

V is TRBV9 and J is TRBJ2-1, with TRBD1 identical over 7 bases. The CDR3 has 14 amino acids. V was pared by 0 bases and J by 9 bases, with 6 bases of the junction left unmatched. Germline V gene lookup returns CDR1 SGDLS and CDR2 YYNGEE. This chain's CDR3 is CASSVEQGYGEQFF. CDR3 DNA: TGTGCCAGCAGCGTAGAACAGGGGTACGGTGAGCAGTTCTTC.

The chain uses TRBV7-3 and TRBJ2-6; the D is unclear. The CDR3 spans 15 residues. Germline CDR1 reads SGHTA; CDR2 reads FQGTGA. V was pared by 2 bases and J by 1 base, with 6 bases between. CDR3 sequence (DNA): TGTGCCAGCAGCTTAGGCAGGTCTGGGGCCAACGTCCTGACTTTC. Residues: CASSLGRSGANVLTF.

The chain employs TRBV7-9 and TRBJ2-7, with 10 bases that match TRBD2. Unmatched junction bases numbered 13, after V lost 5 bases and J lost 6 bases. Germline V CDR1 and CDR2: SEHNR, FQNEAQ (reference sequence). This CDR3 has 16 residues. This CDR3 reads CASSRQEAGGLGEQYF. The CDR3 DNA follows: TGTGCCAGCAGCCGCCAGGAAGCGGGAGGGCTTGGCGAGCAGTACTTC. Supplemented by reference TRBV7-9 and TRBJ2-7, the full variable domain reads DTGVSQNPRHKITKRGQNVTFRCDPISEHNRLYWYRQTLGQGPEFLTYFQNEAQLEKSRLLSDRFSAERPKGSFSTLEIQRTEQGDSAMYLCASSRQEAGGLGEQYFGPGTRLTVT.

The V and J genes are TRBV2 and TRBJ1-5, with 7 bases identical to TRBD1. V gave up 6 bases and J gave up 0 bases; unmatched junction bases: 5. The germline V gene has CDR1 SNHLY and CDR2 FYNNEI. This CDR3 has 15 amino acids. CDR3 in amino acids: CASRSTGTSNQPQHF. Here the CDR3 DNA reads TGTGCCAGCAGATCGACAGGGACTAGCAATCAGCCCCAGCATTTT.

The rearrangement uses TRBV6-2 or TRBV6-3 and TRBJ1-2; 7 bases agree with TRBD1. This CDR3 is 19 amino acids long. Trimming took 3 bases from V and 0 from J; bases not matched to a gene: 16. Germline V gene sequence: CDR1 MNHEY, CDR2 SVGEGT. The CDR3 bases are TGTGCCAGCAGTTATCGGCCCCTAAAACGACAGGGAGCTAACTATGGCTACACCTTC. It encodes CASSYRPLKRQGANYGYTF.

The chain couples TRBV30 to TRBJ2-2; TRBD1 might be the D (7 bases). Per germline, CDR1 GTSNPN and CDR2 SVGIG (reference sequence). Trimming removed 2 bases at V and 5 bases at J, with 18 bases between. The CDR3 consists of 16 residues. This chain's CDR3 is CAWSTAEGAWTGELFF. CDR3 nucleotides: TGTGCCTGGAGTACCGCGGAGGGGGCCTGGACCGGGGAGCTGTTTTTT.

This chain uses TRBV27 with TRBJ2-7; D not certain. Germline CDR1 and CDR2: MNHEY and SMNVEV (reference sequence). V was trimmed by 5 bases and J by 0 bases, leaving 8 bases between them. The CDR3 extends over 13 amino acids. In DNA, the CDR3 is TGTGCCAGCAGTCCGGGTGTCTCCTACGAGCAGTACTTC. This translates into CASSPGVSYEQYF.

The J gene is TRBJ2-7, the V gene TRBV6-5; D perhaps matches TRBD1 (5 bases). This CDR3 spans 14 amino acids. V lost 0 bases to trimming and J lost 4 bases, with 10 bases between them. The germline V gene has CDR1 MNHEY and CDR2 SVGAGI. CDR3 residues: CASSYSGARYEQYF. CDR3 coding DNA: TGTGCCAGCAGTTACTCAGGGGCCCGGTACGAGCAGTACTTC.

The chain links TRBV7-2 to TRBJ1-1; tentative D call: TRBD1 (5 bases). There are 14 residues in the CDR3. Germline loops: CDR1 SGHTA, CDR2 FQGNSA. V lost 2 bases, J lost 1 base, and 8 bases lay in between. The CDR3 region has the DNA TGTGCCAGCAGCTTATCAGGGCGGAACACTGAAGCTTTCTTT. Its translation is CASSLSGRNTEAFF.

The rearrangement joins TRBV9 to TRBJ2-3; TRBD2 aligns across 16 bases. This CDR3 contains 17 residues. The J segment lost 4 bases and the V segment lost 3 bases, leaving 5 bases of the junction unmatched. Germline V gives CDR1 SGDLS, CDR2 YYNGEE. The chain's CDR3 is CASSAGLAGGRADTQYF. CDR3 DNA sequence: TGTGCCAGCAGCGCGGGACTAGCGGGAGGGCGGGCAGATACGCAGTATTTT.

The V call is TRBV2, the J call TRBJ2-7; 10 nucleotides align to TRBD2. The ends lost 4 bases at V and 0 bases at J; junction bases unmatched: 15. The germline CDR1 and CDR2 sequences are SNHLY and FYNNEI. The CDR3 spans 19 residues. CDR3 sequence: CASSVRDSYRTSGSYEQYF. CDR3 bases: TGTGCCAGCAGTGTCCGGGACAGCTATCGGACTAGCGGCTCCTACGAGCAGTACTTC.

The chain carries TRBV5-1 and TRBJ2-5; D is unclear. Trimming pared 4 bases from V and 5 bases from J, leaving 18 bases between. This CDR3 contains 15 residues. CDR1 is SGHRS, CDR2 YFSETQ, per germline. The CDR3 nucleotides read TGCGCCAGCAGCCTGAGGCCCCACCGTGGGGAGACCCAGTACTTC. Its translation is CASSLRPHRGETQYF.

This clone was recorded a few times. The J gene is TRBJ1-2, the V gene TRBV27, with D maybe TRBD1 (5 bases). The length of the CDR3 is 13 residues. The ends were cut back, 7 bases at V and 2 bases at J, with 11 bases in the middle. Germline lookup yields CDR1 MNHEY and CDR2 SMNVEV (reference sequence). The CDR3 is CASKEGRNYGYTF. The DNA for the CDR3 is TGTGCCAGCAAGGAGGGGAGAAACTATGGCTACACCTTC.

The rearrangement uses TRBV10-3 and TRBJ2-7, with 12 bases that match TRBD1. CDR1 and CDR2 from the germline V gene are ENHRY and SYGVKD. The CDR3 contains 14 residues. V trimming: 7 bases; J trimming: 4 bases; junction bases outside the gene matches: 5. The CDR3 protein is CAIKAGQGAYEQYF. DNA for the CDR3: TGTGCCATCAAGGCGGGACAGGGGGCTTACGAGCAGTACTTC.

The rearrangement links TRBV6-6 to TRBJ1-2, with D maybe TRBD1 (6 bases). Per germline, CDR1 MNHNY and CDR2 SVGAGI (reference sequence). Deletions cut 6 bases from V and 4 bases from J, with 12 bases between. This CDR3 contains 13 residues. The CDR3, as DNA: TGTGCCAGCAGGTTTGACAGGACCTATGGCTACACCTTC. It translates to CASRFDRTYGYTF.

The V call is TRBV4-1, the J call TRBJ2-3; D call uncertain. Germline CDR1 and CDR2: MGHRA and YSYEKL. This CDR3 has 16 residues. Trimming left V 1 base short and J 6 bases short, with 17 bases between. CDR3 DNA: TGCGCCAGCAGCCAAGGATGGTCTAGAGGTATGGATACGCAGTATTTT. It encodes CASSQGWSRGMDTQYF.

This chain uses TRBV27 with TRBJ2-1; 9 positions match TRBD1. The CDR3 runs 16 residues. Germline V gene data show CDR1 as MNHEY and CDR2 as SMNVEV (reference sequence). J lost 4 bases, V lost 6 bases, and 10 bases had no gene match. The CDR3 nucleotides read TGTGCCAGCAGCTCGGCCGGGACAGGGTCATACAATGAGCAGTTCTTC. This sequence encodes CASSSAGTGSYNEQFF.

The genes are TRBV10-1 and TRBJ2-7; 8 bases align to TRBD1. Trimming removed 8 bases from V and 1 base from J; junction bases left unmatched: 10. Germline V gene data show CDR1 as WNHNN and CDR2 as SYGVQD (reference sequence). The length of the CDR3 is 15 residues. CDR3 amino acids: CASADGRDRSYEQYF. In DNA, the CDR3 is TGCGCCAGCGCAGACGGACGGGACAGGTCCTACGAGCAGTACTTC.

The sample holds many counts of this clone. The chain has TRBV28 and TRBJ2-7; 10 bases fit TRBD2. Germline CDR1 and CDR2: MDHEN and SYDVKM. CDR3 length equals 16 residues. V shed 5 bases and J 3 bases; nucleotides not matched to a gene: 10. CDR3: CASSLLDLAGDYEQYF. CDR3 coding DNA: TGTGCCAGCAGTCTTTTAGATCTAGCGGGAGACTACGAGCAGTACTTC.

The rearrangement links TRBV5-1 to TRBJ2-7; TRBD2 matches at 7 bases. Trimming removed 3 bases from V and 6 bases from J; junction bases left unmatched: 9. Germline-derived CDR1 and CDR2 are SGHRS and YFSETQ. This CDR3 has 14 amino acids. The CDR3 here is CASSSLTSNLEQYF. The CDR3 DNA follows: TGCGCCAGCAGCTCGCTGACTAGCAATCTCGAGCAGTACTTC.

This clone has just a few counts. The V and J genes are TRBV7-9 and TRBJ2-2, with D possibly TRBD1 on 5 matching bases. The germline V gene encodes CDR1 SEHNR and CDR2 FQNEAQ (reference sequence). This CDR3 region has 14 residues. The V and J ends lost 1 base and 6 bases respectively, with 9 bases between them. Here the CDR3 reads CASSLEIRAGELFF. CDR3 sequence (DNA): TGTGCCAGCAGCTTAGAGATCAGGGCCGGGGAGCTGTTTTTT.

V usage is TRBV7-8 and J usage is TRBJ1-2, with TRBD1 matching over 10 bases. J gave up 6 bases and V 1 base, and 5 bases lay outside the gene matches. Germline assignment: CDR1 SGHVS and CDR2 FQNEAQ. The CDR3 contains 15 residues. CDR3 protein: CASSLERGQGNGYTF. The DNA for the CDR3 is TGTGCCAGCAGCTTAGAGAGGGGACAGGGGAATGGCTACACCTTC.

The chain links TRBV4-2 to TRBJ2-1; 15 nucleotides match TRBD2. The CDR3 extends over 15 amino acids. The germline V gene has CDR1 LGHNA and CDR2 YNFKEQ. The ends lost 4 bases at V and 14 bases at J; junction bases unmatched: 9. The CDR3 bases are TGTGCCAGCAGCCGGGAGACCGGACTAGCGGGAGGGAAGTTCTTC. This translates into CASSRETGLAGGKFF.

The V call is TRBV28, the J call TRBJ1-5; 9 bases agree with TRBD1. The trim removed 2 bases at V and 0 bases at J, leaving 5 bases unmatched. The CDR3 loop spans 17 amino acids. Germline lookup yields CDR1 MDHEN and CDR2 SYDVKM. This CDR3 reads CASSLPRQGVSNQPQHF. The CDR3 nucleotides read TGTGCCAGCAGTTTACCCCGACAGGGGGTTAGCAATCAGCCCCAGCATTTT.

V gene TRBV27 combines with J gene TRBJ2-7; TRBD2 aligns across 13 bases. Germline CDR1 and CDR2: MNHEY and SMNVEV (reference sequence). There are 18 residues in the CDR3. V gave up 3 bases and J gave up 7 bases; unmatched junction bases: 15. CDR3 loop: CASSLITARTSGSQEQYF. The CDR3, as DNA: TGTGCCAGCAGTTTGATCACCGCCCGGACTAGCGGGAGTCAAGAGCAGTACTTC.

The V call is TRBV18, the J call TRBJ1-3; the match to TRBD1 covers 9 bases. Germline assignment: CDR1 KGHSH and CDR2 LQKENI. The J segment lost 4 bases and the V segment lost 2 bases, leaving 9 bases of the junction unmatched. This CDR3 is built from 17 residues. The CDR3: CASSPSRDRVSGNTIYF. The CDR3 nucleotides are TGTGCCAGCTCACCATCTAGGGACAGGGTTTCCGGAAACACCATATATTTT.